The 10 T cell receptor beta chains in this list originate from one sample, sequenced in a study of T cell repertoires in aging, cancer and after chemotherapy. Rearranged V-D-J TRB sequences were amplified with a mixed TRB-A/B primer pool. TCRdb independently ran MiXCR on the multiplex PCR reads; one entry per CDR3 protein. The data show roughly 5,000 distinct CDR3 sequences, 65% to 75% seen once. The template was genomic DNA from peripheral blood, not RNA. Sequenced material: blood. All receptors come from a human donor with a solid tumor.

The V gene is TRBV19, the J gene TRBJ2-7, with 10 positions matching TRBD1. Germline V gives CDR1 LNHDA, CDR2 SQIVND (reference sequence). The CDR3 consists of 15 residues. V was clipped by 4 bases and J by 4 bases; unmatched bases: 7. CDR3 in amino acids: CASSTGTGDFYEQYF. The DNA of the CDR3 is TGTGCCAGTAGTACTGGGACAGGGGATTTTTACGAGCAGTACTTC.

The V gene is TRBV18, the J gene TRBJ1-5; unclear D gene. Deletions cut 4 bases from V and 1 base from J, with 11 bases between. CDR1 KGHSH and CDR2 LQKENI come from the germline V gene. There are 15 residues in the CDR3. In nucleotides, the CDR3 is TGTGCCAGCTCACTAACGGACGAGAGCAATCAGCCCCAGCATTTT. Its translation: CASSLTDESNQPQHF.

This CDR3 reads CASSMVTKSMNTEAFF. CDR3 sequence (DNA): TGTGCCAGTAGTATGGTCACAAAATCGATGAACACTGAAGCTTTCTTT. This rearrangement joins TRBV19 to TRBJ1-1; D not certain. Germline CDR1 LNHDA, CDR2 SQIVND (reference sequence). The CDR3 has 16 residues. V lost 3 bases and J 0 bases, leaving 14 bases between the germline ends. Using reference TRBV19 and TRBJ1-1 for the parts outside the CDR3, the full variable domain is DGGITQSPKYLFRKEGQNVTLSCEQNLNHDAMYWYRQDPGQGLRLIYYSQIVNDFQKGDIAEGYSVSREKKESFPLTVTSAQKNPTAFYLCASSMVTKSMNTEAFFGQGTRLTVV.

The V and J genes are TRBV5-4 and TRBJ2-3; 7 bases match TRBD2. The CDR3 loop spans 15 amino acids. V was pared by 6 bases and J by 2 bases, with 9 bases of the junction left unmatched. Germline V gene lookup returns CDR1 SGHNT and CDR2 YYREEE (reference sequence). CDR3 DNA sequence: TGTGCCAGCACCCCCTGGGGGGGGTACACAGATACGCAGTATTTT. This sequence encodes CASTPWGGYTDTQYF.

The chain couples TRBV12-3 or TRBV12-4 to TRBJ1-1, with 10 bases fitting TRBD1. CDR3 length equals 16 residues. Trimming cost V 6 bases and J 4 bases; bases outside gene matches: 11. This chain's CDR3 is CASSPADRGFGTEAFF. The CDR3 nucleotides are TGTGCCAGCAGCCCTGCGGACAGGGGGTTTGGCACTGAAGCTTTCTTT.

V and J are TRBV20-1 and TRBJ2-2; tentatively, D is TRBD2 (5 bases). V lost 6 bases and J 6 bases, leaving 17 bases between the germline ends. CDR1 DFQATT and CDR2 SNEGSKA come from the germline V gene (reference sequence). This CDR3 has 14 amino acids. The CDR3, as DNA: TGCAGTGCGCAAAGAGGTCGGGGTGCCGGGGAGCTGTTTTTT. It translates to CSAQRGRGAGELFF.

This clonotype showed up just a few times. CDR3 amino acids: CASSVTPVGVAFF. CDR3 bases: TGTGCCAGCAGTGTTACACCGGTGGGGGTAGCTTTCTTT. The chain joins TRBV6-1 to TRBJ1-1; tentative D call: TRBD1 (5 bases). The CDR3 consists of 13 residues. Trimming pared 4 bases from V and 10 bases from J, leaving 16 bases between. Germline V gene data show CDR1 as MNHNS and CDR2 as SASEGT.

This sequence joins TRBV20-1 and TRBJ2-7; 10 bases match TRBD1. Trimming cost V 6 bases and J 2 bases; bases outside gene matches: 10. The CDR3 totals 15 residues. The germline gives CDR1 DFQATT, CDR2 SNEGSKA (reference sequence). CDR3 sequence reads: CSATGRDRGTYEQYF. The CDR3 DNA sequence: TGCAGTGCCACAGGCCGGGACAGGGGAACCTACGAGCAGTACTTC.

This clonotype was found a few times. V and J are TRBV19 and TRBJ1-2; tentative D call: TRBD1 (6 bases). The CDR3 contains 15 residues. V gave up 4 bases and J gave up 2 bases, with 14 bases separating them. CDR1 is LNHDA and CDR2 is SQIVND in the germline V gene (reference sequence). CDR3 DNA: TGTGCCAGTAGTACCAGGACAGCGGAAAACTATGGCTACACCTTC. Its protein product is CASSTRTAENYGYTF. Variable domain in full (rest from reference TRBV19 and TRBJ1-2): DGGITQSPKYLFRKEGQNVTLSCEQNLNHDAMYWYRQDPGQGLRLIYYSQIVNDFQKGDIAEGYSVSREKKESFPLTVTSAQKNPTAFYLCASSTRTAENYGYTFGSGTRLTVV.

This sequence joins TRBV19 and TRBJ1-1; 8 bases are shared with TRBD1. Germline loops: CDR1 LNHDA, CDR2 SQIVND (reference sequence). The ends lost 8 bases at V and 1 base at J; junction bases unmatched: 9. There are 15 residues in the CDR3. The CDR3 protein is CASQIIGQGNTEAFF. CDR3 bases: TGTGCCAGTCAAATAATAGGACAGGGGAACACTGAAGCTTTCTTT.